This T cell receptor beta chain was recorded in a study of T cell responses to AZD1222 COVID-19 vaccine. The study's findings and limits: Recipients of two AZD1222 doses showed rising Spike-specific TCR breadth and depth. Spike was spanned by vaccine-associated CD4 TCRs, which were dominant at 160-218 and 743-854. In the spike-specific TCR repertoire, nearly half reportedly target unmutated variant regions. Sampled repertoires all dated from after the peak T cell response.

Worth noting for this clone: What it recognizes is unknown.

V lost 4 bases, J lost 3 bases, and 6 bases lay in between. This CDR3 spans 12 amino acids. CDR1 is LGHDT, CDR2 YNNKEL, per germline (reference sequence). Method: immunoSEQ multiplex PCR; TCRdb's copy keeps in-frame clones and lacks some. Of approximately 150,000 clones in the sample, more than 85% are singletons; the top ten hold approximately 3.6%. The origin of this receptor is an adult who received the AZD1222 COVID-19 vaccine. The sample consisted of peripheral blood, taken 28 days after the second AZD1222 dose. The chain is built from TRBV3-1 (or the pseudogene TRBV3-2) and TRBJ1-1; a weak D match, TRBD1 (5 bases). The CDR3, as DNA: TGTGCCAGCAGCCGCAGGGACACTGAAGCTTTCTTT. Translated, it gives CASSRRDTEAFF.